The 19 T cell receptor beta chains given below trace back to one sample, sequenced in a study of T-cell memory formation after mild COVID-19. MiXCR, run by TCRdb on the 5' RACE reads, gives a single entry per CDR3 protein. This sample has 250,000 or so distinct CDR3 sequences; 15% to 20% occur once, and the top ten carry approximately 22%. Sequencing used PBMCs or a T cell subset sorted from them (not recorded which). These receptors originate from a man younger than 30 who had mild COVID-19 (a few samples of this study predate the infection). Cell type and time point are not known.

This clonotype was picked up a small number of times. J is TRBJ2-7 and V is TRBV20-1, with D tentatively TRBD2 (6 bases). The CDR3 is 15 residues long. V was cut by 0 bases and J by 5 bases, with 17 bases left in between. From germline, CDR1 is DFQATT and CDR2 SNEGSKA (reference sequence). DNA for the CDR3: TGCAGTGCTAGAGATGGCCTGGGGGGAAGCCACGAGCAGTACTTC. It yields the protein CSARDGLGGSHEQYF.

This clonotype was seen a few times. The V gene is TRBV7-2, the J gene TRBJ2-1, with D possibly matching TRBD2 (5 bases). The V end lost 4 bases, the J end lost 11 bases, and 12 bases lay between the germline ends. This CDR3 contains 12 residues. Germline-derived CDR1 and CDR2 are SGHTA and FQGNSA. The CDR3 DNA is TGTGCCAGCAGCTCAACACCGGGGAAGCAGTTCTTC. Translated, it gives CASSSTPGKQFF.

This clonotype appeared a few times. This chain uses TRBV7-9 with TRBJ2-1; 11 positions agree with TRBD2. Germline CDR1 is SEHNR and CDR2 is FQNEAQ (reference sequence). V lost 0 bases, J lost 4 bases, and 2 bases stayed unmatched. The CDR3 sequence is 16 residues long. The CDR3 spells CASSLALAGVYNEQFF. CDR3 coding DNA: TGTGCCAGCAGCTTAGCACTAGCGGGGGTATACAATGAGCAGTTCTTC.

The chain couples TRBV16 to TRBJ1-5; perhaps TRBD1 as D (6 bases). V was cut by 2 bases and J by 1 base, with 12 bases left in between. The CDR3 length is 16 residues. Germline CDR1 KGHSY, CDR2 FQNENV. CDR3 sequence: CASSQVWGASNQPQHF. The CDR3, as DNA: TGTGCCAGCAGCCAAGTTTGGGGGGCAAGCAATCAGCCCCAGCATTTT.

This chain joins TRBV7-6 and TRBJ2-3; 7 bases are shared with TRBD2. The V and J ends lost 2 bases and 5 bases, in that order; junction bases with no gene match: 7. Germline CDR1 is SGHVS and CDR2 is FNYEAQ. CDR3 size: 15 residues. CDR3 coding DNA: TGTGCCAGCAGCTTAAGTTGGGGGGGTGGAGATACGCAGTATTTT. It codes for CASSLSWGGGDTQYF.

The genes are TRBV11-2 and TRBJ2-1; 8 bases are a match to TRBD2. The CDR3 is 14 residues long. Germline V gene sequence: CDR1 SGHAT, CDR2 FQNNGV. V gave up 0 bases and J gave up 14 bases; unmatched junction bases: 9. CDR3 residues: CASSLDATSAVEFF. The CDR3 nucleotides are TGTGCCAGCAGCTTAGATGCGACTAGCGCCGTGGAGTTCTTC.

This clonotype has a handful of counts. The V and J genes are TRBV27 and TRBJ1-1, with D possibly TRBD1 on 6 matching bases. The CDR3 extends over 16 amino acids. In germline, CDR1 is MNHEY, CDR2 SMNVEV (reference sequence). Trimming stripped 3 bases from V and 1 base from J, with 15 bases between. CDR3 region: CASSLGGGLGNTEAFF. The CDR3 DNA reads TGTGCCAGCAGTTTGGGGGGGGGCCTAGGGAACACTGAAGCTTTCTTT.

The chain links TRBV6-5 to TRBJ1-2; D unresolved. This CDR3 has 13 residues. V dropped 0 bases and J dropped 4 bases, with 6 bases sitting between them. The germline V gene encodes CDR1 MNHEY and CDR2 SVGAGI. The DNA of the CDR3 is TGTGCCAGCAGTTACTCGACCCGCTATGGCTACACCTTC. It codes for CASSYSTRYGYTF.

This clonotype has just a few counts. The rearrangement uses TRBV6-5 and TRBJ2-7; 11 bases line up with TRBD2. V lost 4 bases to trimming and J lost 3 bases; unmatched junction nucleotides: 2. Germline V gene data show CDR1 as MNHEY and CDR2 as SVGAGI. CDR3 length equals 14 residues. The DNA for the CDR3 is TGTGCCAGCAGTTTTGGGACTAGCGGCTACGAGCAGTACTTC. Protein: CASSFGTSGYEQYF.

This clonotype was seen repeatedly, ten times or more. The V gene is TRBV6-2 or TRBV6-3, the J gene TRBJ1-1; D is unclear. Germline V lookup: CDR1 MNHEY, CDR2 SVGEGT. V dropped 7 bases and J dropped 1 base, with 10 bases sitting between them. The CDR3 runs 13 residues. The CDR3 DNA follows: TGTGCCAGCATAACAGAACCGAACACTGAAGCTTTCTTT. Amino acid sequence: CASITEPNTEAFF.

This chain uses TRBV10-1 with TRBJ1-1; TRBD1 aligns across 9 bases. Germline CDR1 is WNHNN and CDR2 is SYGVQD (reference sequence). Trimming cost V 4 bases and J 4 bases; bases outside gene matches: 7. The CDR3 is 15 residues long. CDR3 in amino acids: CASSAYRGLGTEAFF. Written as DNA, the CDR3 is TGCGCCAGCAGTGCGTACAGGGGGCTGGGCACTGAAGCTTTCTTT.

The genes are TRBV7-9 and TRBJ1-1; D gene ambiguous. Germline assignment: CDR1 SEHNR and CDR2 FQNEAQ (reference sequence). Trimming shortened V by 5 bases and J by 8 bases, and 12 bases separated the two germline ends. This CDR3 is 12 amino acids long. Here the CDR3 reads CASSAEVREAFF. Written as DNA, the CDR3 is TGTGCCAGCAGCGCAGAAGTGAGGGAAGCTTTCTTT.

This clonotype was observed many times. This chain links TRBV5-4 with TRBJ2-1; D gene unclear. V shed 5 bases and J shed 5 bases, with 11 bases lying between them. This CDR3 has 13 amino acids. CDR1 and CDR2 from the germline V gene are SGHNT and YYREEE (reference sequence). The CDR3 here is CASRLRVDNEQFF. The CDR3, as DNA: TGTGCCAGCAGGCTCCGAGTCGACAATGAGCAGTTCTTC.

This clonotype appeared a few times. A read error may produce the germline difference seen at one junction end. V gene TRBV11-2 combines with J gene TRBJ2-5; the match to TRBD2 covers 12 bases. Germline V gene sequence: CDR1 SGHAT, CDR2 FQNNGV. CDR3 length: 17 residues. CDR3 in DNA: TGTGCCAGCAGCCCCTGGACTAGCGGGGTTCCCCAAGGGACCCAGTACTTC. Residues: CASSPWTSGVPQGTQYF.

This chain uses TRBV12-3 or TRBV12-4 with TRBJ2-2; D may be TRBD1 (6 bases). The CDR3 runs 12 residues. The CDR3 spells CAGGGNTGELFF. The DNA of the CDR3 is TGTGCAGGGGGTGGGAACACCGGGGAGCTGTTTTTT.

This chain connects TRBV4-3 to TRBJ1-4, with D tentatively TRBD1 (5 bases). The germline V and J ends were trimmed by 0 bases and 5 bases, with 13 bases remaining between them. This CDR3 is built from 16 residues. From germline, CDR1 is LGHNA and CDR2 YSLEER. The CDR3: CASSQDTPGGNEKLFF. The CDR3 region has the DNA TGCGCCAGCAGCCAAGATACCCCTGGGGGGAATGAAAAACTGTTTTTT.

The chain combines TRBV20-1 with TRBJ2-7; D gene unclear. Trimming removed 6 bases from V and 3 bases from J, with 18 bases in between. The CDR3 runs 14 residues. Germline lookup yields CDR1 DFQATT and CDR2 SNEGSKA (reference sequence). CDR3 sequence reads: CSAHPTVANYEQYV. The CDR3 DNA reads TGCAGTGCCCACCCCACAGTGGCCAACTACGAGCAGTACGTC.

This clonotype came up a few times. At one end the junction does not follow the germline gene, possibly because of a read error. The chain recombines TRBV7-2 with TRBJ2-3; perhaps TRBD2 as D (6 bases). CDR1 is SGHTA, CDR2 FQGNSA, per germline. This CDR3 comprises 13 residues. As DNA, the CDR3 is TGTGCCAGCAGCTTAGCGAGACGAGCGGGCATGGCTTTT. This sequence encodes CASSLARRAGMAF.

This clonotype was seen more than once but under ten times. CDR3 protein: CATSRDQGNPHEQFF. DNA of the CDR3: TGTGCCACCAGCAGAGATCAGGGGAACCCGCATGAGCAGTTCTTC. The chain recombines TRBV15 with TRBJ2-1; tentatively, D is TRBD1 (6 bases). CDR1 is LNHNV, CDR2 YYDKDF, per germline (reference sequence). The CDR3 has 15 residues. Trimming pared 0 bases from V and 8 bases from J, leaving 14 bases between.